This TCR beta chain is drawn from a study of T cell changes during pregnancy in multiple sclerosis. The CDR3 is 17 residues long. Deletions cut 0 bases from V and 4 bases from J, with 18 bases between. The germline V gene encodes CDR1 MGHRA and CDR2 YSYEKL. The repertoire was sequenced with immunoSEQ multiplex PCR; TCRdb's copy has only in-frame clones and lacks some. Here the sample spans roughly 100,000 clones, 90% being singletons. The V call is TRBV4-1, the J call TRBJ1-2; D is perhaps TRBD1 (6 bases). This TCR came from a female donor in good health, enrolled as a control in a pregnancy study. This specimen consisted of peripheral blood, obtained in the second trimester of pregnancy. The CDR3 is CASSQDSSRGASYGYTF. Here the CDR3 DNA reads TGCGCCAGCAGCCAAGATTCCTCCAGGGGAGCTAGCTATGGCTACACCTTC.